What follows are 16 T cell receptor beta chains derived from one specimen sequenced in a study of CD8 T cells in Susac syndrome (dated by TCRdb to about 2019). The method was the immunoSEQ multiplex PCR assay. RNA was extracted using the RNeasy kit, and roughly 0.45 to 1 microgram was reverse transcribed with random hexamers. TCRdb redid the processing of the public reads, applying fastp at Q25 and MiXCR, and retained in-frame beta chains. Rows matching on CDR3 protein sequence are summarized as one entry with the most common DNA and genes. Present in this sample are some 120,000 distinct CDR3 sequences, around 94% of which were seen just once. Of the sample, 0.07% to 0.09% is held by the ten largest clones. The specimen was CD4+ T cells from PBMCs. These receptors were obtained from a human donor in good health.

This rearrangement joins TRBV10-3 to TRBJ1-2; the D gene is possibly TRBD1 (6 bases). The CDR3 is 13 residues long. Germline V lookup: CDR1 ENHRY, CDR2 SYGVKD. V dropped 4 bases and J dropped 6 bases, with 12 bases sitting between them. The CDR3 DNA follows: TGTGCCATCAGTGGCGGAGAGGGGGATGGCTACACCTTC. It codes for CAISGGEGDGYTF.

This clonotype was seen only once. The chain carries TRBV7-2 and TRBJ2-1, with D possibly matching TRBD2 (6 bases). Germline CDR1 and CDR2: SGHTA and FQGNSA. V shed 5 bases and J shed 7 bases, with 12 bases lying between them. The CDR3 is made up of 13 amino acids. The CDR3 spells CASSTRGGNEQFF. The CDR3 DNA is TGTGCCAGCAGCACACGAGGAGGGAATGAGCAGTTCTTC.

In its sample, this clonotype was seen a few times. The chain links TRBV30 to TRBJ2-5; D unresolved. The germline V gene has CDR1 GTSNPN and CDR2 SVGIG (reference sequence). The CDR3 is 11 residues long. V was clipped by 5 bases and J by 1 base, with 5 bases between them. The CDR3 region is CAWAAQETQYF. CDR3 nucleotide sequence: TGTGCCTGGGCGGCCCAAGAGACCCAGTACTTC.

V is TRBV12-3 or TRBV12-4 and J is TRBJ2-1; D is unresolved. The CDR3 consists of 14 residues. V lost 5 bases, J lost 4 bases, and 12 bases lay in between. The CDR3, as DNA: TGTGCCAGCAGTCCTCCGAACGTATACAATGAGCAGTTCTTC. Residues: CASSPPNVYNEQFF.

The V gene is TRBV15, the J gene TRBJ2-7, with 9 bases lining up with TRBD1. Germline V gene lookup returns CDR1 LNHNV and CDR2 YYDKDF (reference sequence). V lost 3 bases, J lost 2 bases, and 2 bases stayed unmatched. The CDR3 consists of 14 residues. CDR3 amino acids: CATSRDRGTYEQYF. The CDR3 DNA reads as TGTGCCACCAGCAGGGACAGGGGAACCTACGAGCAGTACTTC.

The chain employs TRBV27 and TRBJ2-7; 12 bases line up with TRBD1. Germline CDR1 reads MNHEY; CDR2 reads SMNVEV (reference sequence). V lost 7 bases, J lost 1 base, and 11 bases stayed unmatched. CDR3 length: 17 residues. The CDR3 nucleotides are TGTGCCAGCAAACGCTCGGGACAGGGGGCTAGTTCCTACGAGCAGTACTTC. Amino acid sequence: CASKRSGQGASSYEQYF.

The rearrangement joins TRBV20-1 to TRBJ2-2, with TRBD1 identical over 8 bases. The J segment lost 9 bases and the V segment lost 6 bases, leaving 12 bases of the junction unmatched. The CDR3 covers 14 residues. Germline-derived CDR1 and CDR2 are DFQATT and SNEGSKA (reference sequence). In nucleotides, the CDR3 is TGCAGTGCGGGGGGACAGGTGTGGAACCGGGAGCTGTTTTTT. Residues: CSAGGQVWNRELFF.

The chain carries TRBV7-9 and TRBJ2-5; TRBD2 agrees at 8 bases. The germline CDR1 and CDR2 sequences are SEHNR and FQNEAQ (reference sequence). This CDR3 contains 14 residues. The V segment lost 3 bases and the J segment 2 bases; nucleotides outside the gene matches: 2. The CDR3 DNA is TGTGCCAGCAGCTTTAGCGGGGTGCAAGAGACCCAGTACTTC. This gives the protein CASSFSGVQETQYF.

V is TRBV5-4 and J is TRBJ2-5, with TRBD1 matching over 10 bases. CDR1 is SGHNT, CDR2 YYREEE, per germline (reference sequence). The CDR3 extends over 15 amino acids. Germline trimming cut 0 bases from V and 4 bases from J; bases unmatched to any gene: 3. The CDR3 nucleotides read TGTGCCAGCAGCTTGGTGACAGGGGGCGGAGAGACCCAGTACTTC. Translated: CASSLVTGGGETQYF.

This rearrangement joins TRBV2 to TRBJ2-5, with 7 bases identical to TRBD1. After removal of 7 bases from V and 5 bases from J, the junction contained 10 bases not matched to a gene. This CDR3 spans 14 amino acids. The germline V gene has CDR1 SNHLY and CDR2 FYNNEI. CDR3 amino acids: CASTEGGPRETQYF. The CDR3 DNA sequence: TGTGCCAGCACCGAAGGGGGCCCCAGGGAGACCCAGTACTTC.

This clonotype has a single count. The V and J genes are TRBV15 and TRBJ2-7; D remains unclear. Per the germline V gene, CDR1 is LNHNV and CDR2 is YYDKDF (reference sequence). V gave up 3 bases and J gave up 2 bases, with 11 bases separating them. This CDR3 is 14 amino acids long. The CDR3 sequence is CATSSFPETYEQYF. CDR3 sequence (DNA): TGTGCCACCAGCAGTTTTCCGGAGACCTACGAGCAGTACTTC.

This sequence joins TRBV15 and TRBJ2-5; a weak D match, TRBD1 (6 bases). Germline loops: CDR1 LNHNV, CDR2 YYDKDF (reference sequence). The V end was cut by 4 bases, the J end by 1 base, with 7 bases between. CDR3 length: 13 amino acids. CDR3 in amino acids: CATSTGVQETQYF. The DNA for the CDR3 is TGTGCCACCAGCACAGGGGTCCAAGAGACCCAGTACTTC.

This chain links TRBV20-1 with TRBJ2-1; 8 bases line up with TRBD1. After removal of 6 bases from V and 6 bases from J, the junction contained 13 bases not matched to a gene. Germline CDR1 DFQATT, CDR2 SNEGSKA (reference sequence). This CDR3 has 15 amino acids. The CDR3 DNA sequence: TGCAGTGCGGAAACGCCGGGACAGGCGAGCAATGAGCAGTTCTTC. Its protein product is CSAETPGQASNEQFF.

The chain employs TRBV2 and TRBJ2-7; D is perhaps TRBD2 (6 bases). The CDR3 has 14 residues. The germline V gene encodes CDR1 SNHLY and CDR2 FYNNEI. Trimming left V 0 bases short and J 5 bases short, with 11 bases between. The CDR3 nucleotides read TGTGCCAGCAGTGAAGCGCTTCGGAGGGACGAGCAGTACTTC. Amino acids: CASSEALRRDEQYF.

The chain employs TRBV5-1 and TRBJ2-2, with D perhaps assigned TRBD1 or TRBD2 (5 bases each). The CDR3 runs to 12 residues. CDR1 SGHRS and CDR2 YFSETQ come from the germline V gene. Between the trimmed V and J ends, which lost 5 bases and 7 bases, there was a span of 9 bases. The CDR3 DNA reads TGCGCCAGCAGTCGGGACGGCGGGGAGCTGTTTTTT. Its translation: CASSRDGGELFF. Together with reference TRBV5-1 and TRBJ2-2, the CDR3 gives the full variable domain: KAGVTQTPRYLIKTRGQQVTLSCSPISGHRSVSWYQQTPGQGLQFLFEYFSETQRNKGNFPGRFSGRQFSNSRSEMNVSTLELGDSALYLCASSRDGGELFFGEGSRLTVL.

CDR3 DNA sequence: TGTGCCAGCAGCCGGAGCAGGGGAATGGATGAAAAACTGTTTTTT. This codes for CASSRSRGMDEKLFF. The chain combines TRBV7-9 with TRBJ1-4; tentative D call: TRBD1 (6 bases). The V gene lost 5 bases and the J gene lost 6 bases, with 16 bases spanning the gap. Germline V gene data show CDR1 as SEHNR and CDR2 as FQNEAQ (reference sequence). The CDR3 has 15 residues.